This T cell receptor (beta chain) was identified during a study of T-cell reconstitution after alpha-beta-depleted transplantation in children. As it was prepared, the TCRbeta library received unique molecular identifiers. TCRdb re-analysed the PCR reads in MiXCR, keeping a single row per CDR3 protein. The sample holds some 440,000 distinct CDR3 sequences; around 15% are singletons and the top ten take less than 30%. Per germline, CDR1 SGHAT and CDR2 FQNNGV. The CDR3 loop spans 12 amino acids. V was clipped by 10 bases and J by 3 bases, with 12 bases between them. This receptor was taken from a boy younger than two who had a stem cell transplant for Wiskott-Aldrich syndrome, so the T cells may come from the graft donor. The rearrangement joins TRBV11-2 to TRBJ1-2; D call uncertain. The sample in question was PBMCs, mostly from graft donor cells, obtained 360 days after TCRalphabeta/CD19-depleted stem cell transplant. CDR3 DNA sequence: TGTGCCACCAAGGGCGGAGACTATGGCTACACCTTC. Translating it yields CATKGGDYGYTF.